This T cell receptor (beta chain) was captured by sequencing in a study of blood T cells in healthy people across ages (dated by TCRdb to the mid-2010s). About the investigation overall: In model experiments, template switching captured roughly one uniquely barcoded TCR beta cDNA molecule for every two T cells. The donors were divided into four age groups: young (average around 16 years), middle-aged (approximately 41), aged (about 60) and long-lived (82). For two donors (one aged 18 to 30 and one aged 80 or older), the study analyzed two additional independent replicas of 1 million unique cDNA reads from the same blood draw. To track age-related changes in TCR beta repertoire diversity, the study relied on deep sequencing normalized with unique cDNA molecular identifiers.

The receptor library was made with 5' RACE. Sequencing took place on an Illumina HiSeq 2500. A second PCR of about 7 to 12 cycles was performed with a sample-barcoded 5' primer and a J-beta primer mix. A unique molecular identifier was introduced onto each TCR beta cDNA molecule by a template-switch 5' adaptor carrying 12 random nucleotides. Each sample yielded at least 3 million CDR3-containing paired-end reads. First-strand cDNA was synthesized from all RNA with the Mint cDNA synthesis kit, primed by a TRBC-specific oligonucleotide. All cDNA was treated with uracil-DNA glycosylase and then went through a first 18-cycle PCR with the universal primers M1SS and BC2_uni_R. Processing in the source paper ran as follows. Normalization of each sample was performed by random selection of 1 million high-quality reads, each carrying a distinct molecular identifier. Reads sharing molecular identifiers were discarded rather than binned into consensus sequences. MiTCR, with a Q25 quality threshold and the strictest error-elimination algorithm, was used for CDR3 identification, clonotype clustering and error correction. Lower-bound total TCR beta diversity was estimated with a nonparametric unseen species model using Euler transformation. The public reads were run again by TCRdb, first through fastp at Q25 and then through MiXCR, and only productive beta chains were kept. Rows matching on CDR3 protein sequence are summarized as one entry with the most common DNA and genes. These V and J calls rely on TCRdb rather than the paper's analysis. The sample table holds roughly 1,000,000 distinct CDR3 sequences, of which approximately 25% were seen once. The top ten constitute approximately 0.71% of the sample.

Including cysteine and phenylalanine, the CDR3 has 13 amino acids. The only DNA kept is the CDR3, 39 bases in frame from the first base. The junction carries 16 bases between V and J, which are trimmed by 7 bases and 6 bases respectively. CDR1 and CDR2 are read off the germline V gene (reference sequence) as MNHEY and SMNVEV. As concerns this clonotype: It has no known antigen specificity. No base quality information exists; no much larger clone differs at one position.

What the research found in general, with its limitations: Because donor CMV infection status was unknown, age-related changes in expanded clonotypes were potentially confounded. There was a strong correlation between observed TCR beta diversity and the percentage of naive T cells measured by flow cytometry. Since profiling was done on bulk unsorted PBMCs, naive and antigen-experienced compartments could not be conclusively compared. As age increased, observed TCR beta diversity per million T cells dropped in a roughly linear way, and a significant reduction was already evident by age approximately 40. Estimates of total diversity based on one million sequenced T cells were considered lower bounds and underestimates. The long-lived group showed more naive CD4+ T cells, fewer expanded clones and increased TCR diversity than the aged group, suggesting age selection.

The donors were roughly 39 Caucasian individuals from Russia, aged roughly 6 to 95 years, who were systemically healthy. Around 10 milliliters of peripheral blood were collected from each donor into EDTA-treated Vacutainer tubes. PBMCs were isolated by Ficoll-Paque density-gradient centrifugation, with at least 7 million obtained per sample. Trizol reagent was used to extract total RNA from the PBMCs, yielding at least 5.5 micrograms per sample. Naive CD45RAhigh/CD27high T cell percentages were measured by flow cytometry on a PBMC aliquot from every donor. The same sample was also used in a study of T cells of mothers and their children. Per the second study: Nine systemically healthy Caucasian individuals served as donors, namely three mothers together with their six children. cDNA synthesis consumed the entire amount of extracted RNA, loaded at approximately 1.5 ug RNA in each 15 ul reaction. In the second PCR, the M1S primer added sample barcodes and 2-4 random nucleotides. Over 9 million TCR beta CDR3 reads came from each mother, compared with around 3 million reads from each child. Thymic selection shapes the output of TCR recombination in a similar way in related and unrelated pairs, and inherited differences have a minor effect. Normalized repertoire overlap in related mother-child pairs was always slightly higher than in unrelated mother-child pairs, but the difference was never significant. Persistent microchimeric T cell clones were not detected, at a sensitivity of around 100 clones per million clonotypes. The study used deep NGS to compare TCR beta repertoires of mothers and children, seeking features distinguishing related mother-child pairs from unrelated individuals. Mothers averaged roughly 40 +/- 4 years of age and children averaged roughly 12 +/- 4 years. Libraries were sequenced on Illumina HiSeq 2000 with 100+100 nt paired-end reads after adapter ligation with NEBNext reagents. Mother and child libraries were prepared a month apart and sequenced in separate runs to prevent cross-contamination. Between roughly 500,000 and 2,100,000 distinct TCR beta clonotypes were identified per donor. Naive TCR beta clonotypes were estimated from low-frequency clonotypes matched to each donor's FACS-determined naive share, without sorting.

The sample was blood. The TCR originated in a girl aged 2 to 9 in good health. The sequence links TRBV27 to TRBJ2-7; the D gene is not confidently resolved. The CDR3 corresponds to CASISDLSLEQYF. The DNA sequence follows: TGTGCCAGCATCTCAGATCTATCCCTCGAGCAGTACTTC.